The rows below give T cell receptor beta chains drawn from one sample of a study of blood T cell repertoires in COVID-19. Some clones are missing from TCRdb's copy, which holds only in-frame ones; the method was immunoSEQ multiplex PCR. The repertoire holds 200,000 or so clones, with just under 85% as singletons. The sequencing input was PBMCs or T cells enriched from blood (not recorded which). Receptors were obtained from a woman in her thirties or forties with acute COVID-19. The CDR3 runs from the conserved cysteine through the conserved F or W. A D gene is named only where the DNA matches it firmly. The listing skips clone size in some rows; elsewhere it reads once, few, many or a size class.

>TRBJ1-3|TRBV5-1|17|TRBD1|.
CASSTGTGGFGGNTIYF
TGCGCCAGCAGCACCGGGACAGGAGGGTTTGGAGGAAACACCATATATTTT
>TRBJ1-4|TRBV30|15|TRBD1|.
CAWSTNRGLNEKLFF
TGTGCCTGGAGTACGAACAGGGGTCTTAATGAAAAACTGTTTTTT
>TRBJ1-6|TRBV19|13|.|.
CASSSTQDSPLHF
TGTGCCAGTAGTTCCACACAGGATTCACCCCTCCACTTT
>TRBJ2-2|TRBV24-1|15|.|.
CATSDSGLHTGELFF
TGTGCCACCAGTGATTCCGGACTGCACACCGGGGAGCTGTTTTTT
>TRBJ1-5|TRBV19|12|.|.
CASSTGNQPQHF
TGTGCCAGTAGTACCGGGAATCAGCCCCAGCATTTT
>TRBJ2-1|TRBV30|13|TRBD2|.
CAWGRENQNEQFF
TGTGCCTGGGGGAGGGAGAATCAGAATGAGCAGTTCTTC
>TRBJ1-5|TRBV6-6|16|.|.
CASSKGLLNSNQPQHF
TGTGCCAGCAGCAAGGGACTATTAAATAGCAATCAGCCCCAGCATTTT
>TRBJ1-1|TRBV3-1/TRBV3-2|13|.|.
CASSQRGAAEAFF
TGTGCCAGCAGCCAACGTGGGGCGGCTGAAGCTTTCTTT
>TRBJ1-2|TRBV2|12|.|.
CATQRGGYGYTF
TGTGCCACCCAGAGGGGAGGCTATGGCTACACCTTC
>TRBJ1-4|TRBV15|14|.|.
CATNLKAVGEKLFF
TGTGCCACCAATCTCAAGGCGGTCGGGGAAAAACTGTTTTTT
>TRBJ1-4|TRBV18|15|TRBD1|.
CASSPRQGSNEKLFF
TGTGCCAGCTCACCAAGACAGGGGTCTAATGAAAAACTGTTTTTT
>TRBJ1-5|TRBV6-5|15|TRBD1|.
CASSIGTGANQPQHF
TGTGCCAGCAGCATTGGGACAGGGGCAAATCAGCCCCAGCATTTT
>TRBJ2-1|TRBV18|15|.|.
CASSRVAEPYNEQFF
TGTGCCAGCTCACGAGTTGCTGAGCCCTACAATGAGCAGTTCTTC
>TRBJ2-3|TRBV19|13|.|.
CASSMAGHATQYF
TGTGCCAGTAGTATGGCAGGGCACGCTACGCAGTATTTT
>TRBJ1-2|TRBV6-1|15|.|.
CASSVAGTANYGYTF
TGTGCCAGCAGTGTAGCAGGGACTGCTAACTATGGCTACACCTTC
>TRBJ2-5|TRBV5-5|14|.|.
CASSWYAGQETQYF
TGTGCCAGCAGCTGGTACGCAGGGCAGGAGACCCAGTACTTC
>TRBJ1-5|TRBV11-2|14|.|.
CASSLDAGAQPQHF
TGTGCCAGCAGCTTAGATGCGGGGGCACAGCCCCAGCATTTT
>TRBJ1-2|TRBV11-2|15|TRBD1|.
CASSFYGTANYGYTF
TGTGCCAGCAGCTTTTACGGGACAGCTAACTATGGCTACACCTTC
>TRBJ2-7|TRBV11-2|19|.|.
CASSFGLEKLTLPSYEQYF
TGTGCCAGCAGCTTCGGTCTGGAGAAACTTACCTTACCTTCCTACGAGCAGTACTTC
>TRBJ2-7|TRBV6-5|15|.|.
CASSYDRRGTYEQYF
TGTGCCAGCAGTTATGACAGAAGGGGAACCTACGAGCAGTACTTC
>TRBJ1-4|TRBV28|17|.|.
CASSSGGYGATNEKLFF
TGTGCCAGCAGTTCGGGGGGATATGGAGCAACTAATGAAAAACTGTTTTTT
>TRBJ1-2|TRBV6-5|14|.|.
CASTWGEFNYGYTF
TGTGCCAGCACGTGGGGGGAGTTCAACTATGGCTACACCTTC
>TRBJ2-1|TRBV11-2|15|TRBD2|once
CASSLERGGYNEQFF
TGTGCCAGCAGCTTAGAGCGGGGGGGGTACAATGAGCAGTTCTTC
>TRBJ2-5|TRBV11-3|15|.|.
CASSPGQTSRETQYF
TGTGCCAGCAGCCCGGGACAGACTAGTAGGGAGACCCAGTACTTC
>TRBJ1-4|TRBV5-1|18|TRBD1|.
CASSLAGTGILRVEKLFF
TGCGCCAGCAGCTTGGCCGGGACAGGGATCCTCCGGGTTGAAAAACTGTTTTTT
>TRBJ1-5|TRBV27|16|TRBD1|.
CASSLRTGGRGQPQHF
TGTGCCAGCAGTTTAAGGACAGGGGGCAGGGGACAGCCCCAGCATTTT
>TRBJ2-7|TRBV28|14|TRBD2|few
CASRTGLAGYEQYF
TGTGCCAGCAGGACCGGACTAGCGGGTTACGAGCAGTACTTC
>TRBJ2-1|TRBV9|16|TRBD2|.
CASSSTSGSSYNEQFF
TGTGCCAGCAGCTCCACTAGCGGATCCTCCTACAATGAGCAGTTCTTC
>TRBJ1-5|TRBV7-9|15|.|.
CASSKSGGDDQPQHF
TGTGCCAGCAGCAAATCGGGGGGCGATGATCAGCCCCAGCATTTT
>TRBJ1-1|TRBV7-2|14|TRBD1|.
CASSLADRVTEAFF
TGTGCCAGCAGCTTAGCTGACAGGGTCACTGAAGCTTTCTTT
>TRBJ2-5|TRBV6-4|15|TRBD2|few
CASSPEAGGQETQYF
TGTGCCAGCAGTCCGGAAGCGGGGGGACAAGAGACCCAGTACTTC
>TRBJ2-1|TRBV4-1|12|.|.
CASSQDREEQFF
TGCGCCAGCAGCCAAGATCGGGAAGAGCAGTTCTTC
>TRBJ1-2|TRBV5-4|15|.|.
CASSWGLLEDYGYTF
TGTGCCAGCAGCTGGGGCCTCCTGGAAGACTATGGCTACACCTTC
>TRBJ2-7|TRBV5-1|14|TRBD1|.
CASSLTGGPYEQYF
TGCGCCAGCAGCTTAACAGGGGGTCCCTACGAGCAGTACTTC
>TRBJ1-5|TRBV3-1/TRBV3-2|14|.|once
CASSQSGVGQPQHF
TGTGCCAGCAGCCAATCAGGGGTTGGTCAGCCCCAGCATTTT
>TRBJ1-1|TRBV6-5|14|.|.
CASSLERINTEAFF
TGTGCCAGCAGTTTGGAGCGGATAAACACTGAAGCTTTCTTT
>TRBJ1-4|TRBV4-3|16|.|.
CASSQAWAATNEKLFF
TGCGCCAGCAGCCAAGCTTGGGCAGCAACTAATGAAAAACTGTTTTTT
>TRBJ2-1|TRBV28|15|.|.
CASSLTRAYGDEQFF
TGTGCCAGCAGTTTGACCCGTGCCTACGGGGATGAGCAGTTCTTC
>TRBJ1-1|TRBV3-1/TRBV3-2|15|.|.
CASSQDRGGWIEAFF
TGTGCCAGCAGCCAAGATAGGGGAGGGTGGATCGAAGCTTTCTTT
>TRBJ1-2|TRBV4-3|15|.|.
CASSQADGLVYGYTF
TGCGCCAGCAGCCAAGCCGACGGACTGGTCTATGGCTACACCTTC